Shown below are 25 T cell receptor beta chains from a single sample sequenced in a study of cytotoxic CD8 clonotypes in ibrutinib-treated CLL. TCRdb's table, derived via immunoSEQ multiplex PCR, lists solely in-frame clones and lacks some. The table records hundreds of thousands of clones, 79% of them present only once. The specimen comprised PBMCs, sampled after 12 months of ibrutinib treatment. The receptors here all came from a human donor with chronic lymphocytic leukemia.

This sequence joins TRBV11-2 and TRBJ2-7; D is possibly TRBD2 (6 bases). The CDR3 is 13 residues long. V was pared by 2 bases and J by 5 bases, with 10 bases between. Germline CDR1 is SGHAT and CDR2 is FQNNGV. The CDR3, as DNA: TGTGCCAGCAGCTTATTTTGGAGGGACGAGCAGTACTTC. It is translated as CASSLFWRDEQYF. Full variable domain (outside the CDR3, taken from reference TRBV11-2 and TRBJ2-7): EAGVAQSPRYKIIEKRQSVAFWCNPISGHATLYWYQQILGQGPKLLIQFQNNGVVDDSQLPKDRFSAERLKGVDSTLKIQPAKLEDSAVYLCASSLFWRDEQYFGPGTRLTVT.

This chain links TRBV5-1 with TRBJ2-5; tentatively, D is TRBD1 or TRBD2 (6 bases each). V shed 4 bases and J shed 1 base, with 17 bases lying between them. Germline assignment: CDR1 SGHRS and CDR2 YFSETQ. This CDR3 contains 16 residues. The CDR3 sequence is CASSTGAGWPQETQYF. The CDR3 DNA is TGCGCCAGCAGCACGGGGGCGGGCTGGCCCCAAGAGACCCAGTACTTC.

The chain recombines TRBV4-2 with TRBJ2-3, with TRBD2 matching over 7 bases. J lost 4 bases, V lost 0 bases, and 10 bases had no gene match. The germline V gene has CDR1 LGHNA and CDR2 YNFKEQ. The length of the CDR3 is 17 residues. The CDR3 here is CASSQDSAGTGADTQYF. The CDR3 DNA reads TGTGCCAGCAGCCAAGATTCAGCGGGGACGGGGGCAGATACGCAGTATTTT.

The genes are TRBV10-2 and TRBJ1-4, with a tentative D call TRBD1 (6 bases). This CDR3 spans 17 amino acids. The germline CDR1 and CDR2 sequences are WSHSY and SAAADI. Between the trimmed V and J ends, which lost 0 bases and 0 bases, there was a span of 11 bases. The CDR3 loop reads CASSESHGQSTNEKLFF. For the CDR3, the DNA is TGCGCCAGCAGTGAGTCCCACGGACAGTCAACTAATGAAAAACTGTTTTTT.

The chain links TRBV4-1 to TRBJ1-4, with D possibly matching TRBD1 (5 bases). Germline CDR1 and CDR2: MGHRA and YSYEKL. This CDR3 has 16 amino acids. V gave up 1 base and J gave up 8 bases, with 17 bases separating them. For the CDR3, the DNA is TGCGCCAGCAGCCAAGCCCGTACCGGGACCGGCGAAAAACTGTTTTTT. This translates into CASSQARTGTGEKLFF.

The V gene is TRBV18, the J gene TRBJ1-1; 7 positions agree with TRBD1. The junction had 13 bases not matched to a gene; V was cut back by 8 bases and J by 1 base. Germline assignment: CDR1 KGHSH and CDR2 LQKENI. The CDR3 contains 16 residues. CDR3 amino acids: CASTFPSGTANTEAFF. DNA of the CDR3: TGTGCCAGCACATTCCCATCCGGGACAGCGAACACTGAAGCTTTCTTT.

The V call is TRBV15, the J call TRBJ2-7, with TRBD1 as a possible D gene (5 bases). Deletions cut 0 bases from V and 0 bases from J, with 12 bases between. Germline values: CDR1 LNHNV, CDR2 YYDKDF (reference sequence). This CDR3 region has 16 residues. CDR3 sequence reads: CATSRDGAEFSYEQYF. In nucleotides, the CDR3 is TGTGCCACCAGCAGAGATGGGGCAGAATTCTCCTACGAGCAGTACTTC.

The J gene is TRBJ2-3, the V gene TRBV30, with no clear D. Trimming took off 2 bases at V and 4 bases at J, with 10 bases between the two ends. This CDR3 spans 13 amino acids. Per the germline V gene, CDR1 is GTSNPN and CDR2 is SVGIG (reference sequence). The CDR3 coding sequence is TGTGCCTGGAGTTTCCAAGGGCCAGATACGCAGTATTTT. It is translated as CAWSFQGPDTQYF.

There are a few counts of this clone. CDR3 sequence: CAISESGGEAFF. CDR3 nucleotide sequence: TGTGCCATCAGTGAGTCTGGGGGGGAAGCTTTCTTT. The chain employs TRBV10-3 and TRBJ1-1; D possibly corresponds to TRBD1 (5 bases). The CDR3 loop spans 12 amino acids. Germline-derived CDR1 and CDR2 are ENHRY and SYGVKD. V was clipped by 0 bases and J by 8 bases, with 7 bases between them.

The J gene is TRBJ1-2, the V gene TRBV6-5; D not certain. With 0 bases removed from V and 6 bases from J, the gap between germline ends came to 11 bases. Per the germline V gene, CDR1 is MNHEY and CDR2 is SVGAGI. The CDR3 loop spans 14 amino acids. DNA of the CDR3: TGTGCCAGCAGTTACTCGACGGAAGGAAATGGCTACACCTTC. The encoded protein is CASSYSTEGNGYTF.

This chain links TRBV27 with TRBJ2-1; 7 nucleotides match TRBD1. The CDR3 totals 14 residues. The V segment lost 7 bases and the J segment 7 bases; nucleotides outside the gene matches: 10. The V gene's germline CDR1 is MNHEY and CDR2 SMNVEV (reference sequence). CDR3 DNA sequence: TGTGCCAGCAAGCCGACAGGGAGTCGGAATGAGCAGTTCTTC. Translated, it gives CASKPTGSRNEQFF.

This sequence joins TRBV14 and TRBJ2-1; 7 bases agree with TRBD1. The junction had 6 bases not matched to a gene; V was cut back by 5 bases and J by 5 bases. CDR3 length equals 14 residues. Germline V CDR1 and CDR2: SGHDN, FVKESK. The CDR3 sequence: CASSVRQGHNEQFF. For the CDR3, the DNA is TGTGCCAGCAGCGTTCGACAGGGACACAATGAGCAGTTCTTC.

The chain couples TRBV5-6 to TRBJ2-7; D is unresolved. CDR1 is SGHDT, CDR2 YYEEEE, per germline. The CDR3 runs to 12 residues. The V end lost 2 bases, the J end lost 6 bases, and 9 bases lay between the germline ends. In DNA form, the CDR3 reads TGTGCCAGCAGCTTCTACAGCCTCGAGCAGTACTTC. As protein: CASSFYSLEQYF. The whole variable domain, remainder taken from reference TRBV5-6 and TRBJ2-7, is DAGVTQSPTHLIKTRGQQVTLRCSPKSGHDTVSWYQQALGQGPQFIFQYYEEEERQRGNFPDRFSGHQFPNYSSELNVNALLLGDSALYLCASSFYSLEQYFGPGTRLTVT.

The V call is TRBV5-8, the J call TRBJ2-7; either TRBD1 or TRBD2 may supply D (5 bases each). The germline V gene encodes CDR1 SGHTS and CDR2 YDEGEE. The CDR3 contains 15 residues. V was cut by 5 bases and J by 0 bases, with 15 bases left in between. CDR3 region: CASRPARGNSYEQYF. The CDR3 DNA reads TGTGCCAGCAGGCCCGCGAGGGGCAACTCCTACGAGCAGTACTTC.

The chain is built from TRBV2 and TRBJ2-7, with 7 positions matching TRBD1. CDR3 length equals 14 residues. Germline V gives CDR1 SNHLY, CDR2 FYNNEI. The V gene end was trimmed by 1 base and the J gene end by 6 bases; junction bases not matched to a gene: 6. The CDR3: CASSEGQGGFEQYF. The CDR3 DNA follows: TGTGCCAGCAGTGAAGGACAGGGCGGCTTCGAGCAGTACTTC.

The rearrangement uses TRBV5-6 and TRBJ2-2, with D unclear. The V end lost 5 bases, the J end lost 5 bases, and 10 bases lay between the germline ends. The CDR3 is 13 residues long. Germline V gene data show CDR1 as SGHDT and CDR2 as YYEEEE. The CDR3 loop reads CASSVRFTGELFF. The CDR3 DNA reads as TGTGCCAGCAGTGTTAGGTTTACCGGGGAGCTGTTTTTT.

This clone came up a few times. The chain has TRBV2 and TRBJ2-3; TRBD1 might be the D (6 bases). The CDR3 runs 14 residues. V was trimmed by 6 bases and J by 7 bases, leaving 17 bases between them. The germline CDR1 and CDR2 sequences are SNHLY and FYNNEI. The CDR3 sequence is CASRRGQHDYTQYF. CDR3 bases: TGTGCCAGCAGGCGCGGACAGCATGACTATACGCAGTATTTT.

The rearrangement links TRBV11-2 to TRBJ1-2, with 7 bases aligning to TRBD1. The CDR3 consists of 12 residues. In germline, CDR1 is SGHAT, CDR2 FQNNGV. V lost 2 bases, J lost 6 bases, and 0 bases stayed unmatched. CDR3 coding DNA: TGTGCCAGCAGCTTAACAGGGGATGGCTACACCTTC. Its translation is CASSLTGDGYTF.

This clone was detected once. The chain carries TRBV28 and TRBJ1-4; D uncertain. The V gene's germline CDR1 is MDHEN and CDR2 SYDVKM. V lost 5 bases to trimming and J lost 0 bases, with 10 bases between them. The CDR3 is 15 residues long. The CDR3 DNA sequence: TGTGCCAGCAGTCCCGCGGGTGCAACTAATGAAAAACTGTTTTTT. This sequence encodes CASSPAGATNEKLFF.

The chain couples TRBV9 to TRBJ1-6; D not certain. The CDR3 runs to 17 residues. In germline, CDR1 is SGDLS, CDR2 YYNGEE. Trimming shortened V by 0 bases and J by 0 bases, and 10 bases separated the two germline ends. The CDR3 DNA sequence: TGTGCCAGCAGCGTAGCAGCCCGAGGCTCCTATAATTCACCCCTCCACTTT. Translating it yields CASSVAARGSYNSPLHF. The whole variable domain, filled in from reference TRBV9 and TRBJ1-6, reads DSGVTQTPKHLITATGQRVTLRCSPRSGDLSVYWYQQSLDQGLQFLIQYYNGEERAKGNILERFSAQQFPDLHSELNLSSLELGDSALYFCASSVAARGSYNSPLHFGNGTRLTVT.

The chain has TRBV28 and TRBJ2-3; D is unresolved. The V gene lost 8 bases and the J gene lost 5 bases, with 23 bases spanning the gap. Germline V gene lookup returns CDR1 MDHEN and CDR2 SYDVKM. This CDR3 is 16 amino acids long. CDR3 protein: CASATGPRAVKDTQYF. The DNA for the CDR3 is TGTGCCAGCGCGACCGGGCCCCGGGCCGTTAAAGATACGCAGTATTTT.

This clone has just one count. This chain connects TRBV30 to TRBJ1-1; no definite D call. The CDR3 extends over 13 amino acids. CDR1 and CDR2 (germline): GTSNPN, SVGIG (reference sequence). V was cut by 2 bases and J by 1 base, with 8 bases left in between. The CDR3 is CAWSLQQNTEAFF. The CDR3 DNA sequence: TGTGCCTGGAGTCTACAGCAGAACACTGAAGCTTTCTTT.

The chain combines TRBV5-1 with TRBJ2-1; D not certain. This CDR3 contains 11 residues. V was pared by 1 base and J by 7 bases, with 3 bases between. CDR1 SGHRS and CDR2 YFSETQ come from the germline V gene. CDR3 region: CASSLLNEQFF. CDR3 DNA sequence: TGCGCCAGCAGCTTGTTAAATGAGCAGTTCTTC.

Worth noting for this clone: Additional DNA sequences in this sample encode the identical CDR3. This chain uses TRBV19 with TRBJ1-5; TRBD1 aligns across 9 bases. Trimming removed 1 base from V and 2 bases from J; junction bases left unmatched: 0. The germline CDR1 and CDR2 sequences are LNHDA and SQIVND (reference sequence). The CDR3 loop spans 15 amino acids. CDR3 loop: CASSIGDRGNQPQHF. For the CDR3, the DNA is TGTGCCAGTAGTATAGGGGACAGGGGCAATCAGCCCCAGCATTTT.

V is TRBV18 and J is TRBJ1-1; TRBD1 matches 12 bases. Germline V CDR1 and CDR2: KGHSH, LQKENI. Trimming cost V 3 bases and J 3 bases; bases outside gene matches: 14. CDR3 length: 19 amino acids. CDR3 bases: TGTGCCAGCTCACCCACCCCGGGACAGGGGGCGTTTTTGGACACTGAAGCTTTCTTT. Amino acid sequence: CASSPTPGQGAFLDTEAFF.